Below, 20 T cell receptor beta chains from the same sample are listed, as sequenced in a study of T cell repertoires in cytomegalovirus infection. TCRdb re-derived calls from the reads in MiXCR, one entry per CDR3 protein. This table holds about 180,000 distinct CDR3 sequences, around an eighth found once. Sequences were obtained from PBMCs. Source of these receptors: a human donor in good health (CMV status not recorded). Some clones in this sample may be carry-over from other donors' samples.

There are a few counts of this clonotype. This rearrangement joins TRBV5-1 to TRBJ2-2; TRBD1 aligns across 9 bases. The junction had 7 bases not matched to a gene; V was cut back by 5 bases and J by 5 bases. The CDR3 is 15 amino acids. Germline V gene lookup returns CDR1 SGHRS and CDR2 YFSETQ. DNA for the CDR3: TGCGCCAGCAGTCTTCGACAGGGGGGAACCGGGGAGCTGTTTTTT. Translation gives CASSLRQGGTGELFF.

The chain combines TRBV20-1 with TRBJ2-7; 9 bases are a match to TRBD2. The CDR3 length is 12 residues. CDR1 and CDR2 from the germline V gene are DFQATT and SNEGSKA (reference sequence). The trim removed 5 bases at V and 6 bases at J, leaving 5 bases unmatched. The CDR3 coding sequence is TGCAGTGCTTTAGCGGGAGAGGGCGAGCAGTACTTC. Translating gives CSALAGEGEQYF.

The sample holds a few counts of this clonotype. The chain carries TRBV7-2 and TRBJ1-2, with 7 nucleotides matching TRBD1. The germline gives CDR1 SGHTA, CDR2 FQGNSA. This CDR3 is built from 16 residues. V dropped 5 bases and J dropped 4; count of bases not matched to a gene: 13. CDR3 amino acids: CASSPRVGGGGYGYTF. DNA of the CDR3: TGTGCCAGCAGCCCGAGGGTAGGGGGCGGAGGCTATGGCTACACCTTC.

This clonotype came up many times. The rearrangement uses TRBV7-8 and TRBJ1-5; 8 bases are shared with TRBD1. The V segment lost 0 bases and the J segment 6 bases; nucleotides outside the gene matches: 1. Germline loops: CDR1 SGHVS, CDR2 FQNEAQ. The CDR3 has 14 residues. CDR3 amino acids: CASSLAQGGQPQHF. The CDR3 nucleotides read TGTGCCAGCAGCTTAGCACAGGGGGGTCAGCCCCAGCATTTT. Together with reference TRBV7-8 and TRBJ1-5, the CDR3 gives the full variable domain: GAGVSQSPRYKVAKRGQDVALRCDPISGHVSLFWYQQALGQGPEFLTYFQNEAQLDKSGLPSDRFFAERPEGSVSTLKIQRTQQEDSAVYLCASSLAQGGQPQHFGDGTRLSIL.

This clonotype turned up a few times. V gene TRBV5-6 combines with J gene TRBJ2-5; 9 positions agree with TRBD1. This CDR3 has 16 amino acids. The V gene's germline CDR1 is SGHDT and CDR2 YYEEEE. Trimming took 5 bases from V and 2 from J; bases not matched to a gene: 10. The CDR3 sequence: CASSSGTGIGQETQYF. The CDR3 DNA sequence: TGTGCCAGCAGTTCCGGGACAGGGATTGGGCAAGAGACCCAGTACTTC.

This clonotype was observed at least ten times. This chain links TRBV7-8 with TRBJ2-1; maybe TRBD1 (5 bases). The CDR3 length is 12 residues. Trimming pared 5 bases from V and 9 bases from J, leaving 11 bases between. Per germline, CDR1 SGHVS and CDR2 FQNEAQ. The CDR3 region has the DNA TGTGCCAGCAGCCCCGACAGAGGTGAGCAGTTCTTC. Encoded protein: CASSPDRGEQFF.

This clonotype turned up a few times. V gene TRBV4-3 combines with J gene TRBJ2-7, with D perhaps TRBD2 (6 bases). Germline lookup yields CDR1 LGHNA and CDR2 YSLEER. The V end lost 0 bases, the J end lost 3 bases, and 12 bases lay between the germline ends. The CDR3 length is 15 residues. The CDR3 loop is CASSQEWGENYEQYF. DNA of the CDR3: TGCGCCAGCAGCCAAGAATGGGGGGAAAACTACGAGCAGTACTTC.

In this sample, this clonotype turned up many times. The V and J genes are TRBV7-8 and TRBJ2-1; possibly TRBD1 for D (6 bases). The V gene's germline CDR1 is SGHVS and CDR2 FQNEAQ. V gave up 5 bases and J gave up 4 bases, with 18 bases separating them. The CDR3 sequence is 16 residues long. DNA of the CDR3: TGTGCCAGCAGCATTAAGGGGACAATGATTTACAATGAGCAGTTCTTC. Amino acid sequence: CASSIKGTMIYNEQFF. Full variable domain (outside the CDR3, taken from reference TRBV7-8 and TRBJ2-1): GAGVSQSPRYKVAKRGQDVALRCDPISGHVSLFWYQQALGQGPEFLTYFQNEAQLDKSGLPSDRFFAERPEGSVSTLKIQRTQQEDSAVYLCASSIKGTMIYNEQFFGPGTRLTVL.

This clonotype showed up many times. The CDR3 region has the DNA TGTGCCAGCAGTTACTCCTGGACTAGGGGACAAAGCACTGAAGCTTTCTTT. Translating gives CASSYSWTRGQSTEAFF. This sequence joins TRBV12-3 or TRBV12-4 and TRBJ1-1, with D maybe TRBD1 (6 bases). V lost 4 bases, J lost 4 bases, and 22 bases lay in between. The CDR3 totals 17 residues.

The V and J genes are TRBV24-1 and TRBJ2-5; 9 bases are shared with TRBD1. The CDR3 runs to 15 residues. Germline CDR1 KGHDR, CDR2 SFDVKD. Trimming took 3 bases from V and 1 from J; bases not matched to a gene: 2. The CDR3 bases are TGTGCCACCAGTGATAGGGGACAGGGCCAAGAGACCCAGTACTTC. It codes for CATSDRGQGQETQYF.

The chain recombines TRBV10-3 with TRBJ1-5; D may be TRBD1 (6 bases). V dropped 8 bases and J dropped 7 bases, with 21 bases sitting between them. Per the germline V gene, CDR1 is ENHRY and CDR2 is SYGVKD. This CDR3 is built from 15 residues. In nucleotides, the CDR3 is TGTGCCATCGGTGCAGAAAGGGGGGTAATGCAGCCCCAGCATTTT. Protein: CAIGAERGVMQPQHF.

The rearrangement links TRBV7-9 to TRBJ2-7; D is unclear. There are 14 residues in the CDR3. V lost 0 bases, J lost 3 bases, and 9 bases lay in between. Germline V gives CDR1 SEHNR, CDR2 FQNEAQ (reference sequence). The CDR3 loop is CASSLAIVGYEQYF. The CDR3 DNA sequence: TGTGCCAGCAGCTTAGCGATTGTAGGCTACGAGCAGTACTTC.

The rearrangement joins TRBV6-1 to TRBJ1-1; D not resolved. The V gene's germline CDR1 is MNHNS and CDR2 SASEGT. This CDR3 spans 13 amino acids. Trimming removed 0 bases at V and 5 bases at J, with 7 bases between. Here the CDR3 DNA reads TGTGCCAGCAGTGAAGCATCGGGTACTGAAGCTTTCTTT. Translating gives CASSEASGTEAFF.

This clonotype has ten or more counts. CDR3 DNA: TGTGCCAGCAGTGATCCCTCGGGGGGGGGCACTGAAGCTTTCTTT. Translated, it gives CASSDPSGGGTEAFF. The chain links TRBV2 to TRBJ1-1, with D possibly matching TRBD1 (5 bases). Trimming took off 3 bases at V and 4 bases at J, with 15 bases between the two ends. Per the germline V gene, CDR1 is SNHLY and CDR2 is FYNNEI. The CDR3 spans 15 residues.

V gene TRBV29-1 combines with J gene TRBJ2-7; TRBD2 might be the D (6 bases). Trimming stripped 4 bases from V and 1 base from J, with 11 bases between. The CDR3 sequence is 13 residues long. The V gene's germline CDR1 is SQVTM and CDR2 ANQGSEA. CDR3 coding DNA: TGCAGCGTTGTTGGGGGGAGTTCCTACGAGCAGTACTTC. Its translation: CSVVGGSSYEQYF.

In nucleotides, the CDR3 is TGTGCCAGCAGCTGGGACATTCAAAACACCGGGGAGCTGTTTTTT. It codes for CASSWDIQNTGELFF. The genes are TRBV5-4 and TRBJ2-2, with a weak D call TRBD1 (6 bases). The CDR3 loop spans 15 amino acids. From germline, CDR1 is SGHNT and CDR2 YYREEE (reference sequence). Trimming took 3 bases from V and 2 from J, leaving 11 bases between them.

V is TRBV5-4 and J is TRBJ2-2, with D possibly matching TRBD1 (5 bases). The V gene's germline CDR1 is SGHNT and CDR2 YYREEE (reference sequence). There are 15 residues in the CDR3. V was cut by 4 bases and J by 4 bases, with 14 bases left in between. The CDR3 DNA follows: TGTGCCAGCAGCCAAGGGGATGTGAGCACCGGGGAGCTGTTTTTT. The encoded protein is CASSQGDVSTGELFF.

The rearrangement links TRBV20-1 to TRBJ2-4; 7 nucleotides align to TRBD2. This CDR3 is built from 16 residues. Trimming cost V 0 bases and J 4 bases; bases outside gene matches: 9. CDR1 and CDR2 from the germline V gene are DFQATT and SNEGSKA (reference sequence). CDR3 nucleotide sequence: TGCAGTGCTAGAGACCCGAGGGGAGGGGATAAAAACATTCAGTACTTC. Amino acids: CSARDPRGGDKNIQYF.

This clonotype has just a few counts. This sequence joins TRBV24-1 and TRBJ2-1; TRBD1 agrees at 7 bases. CDR3 length equals 17 residues. The germline CDR1 and CDR2 sequences are KGHDR and SFDVKD. V gave up 3 bases and J gave up 1 base; unmatched junction bases: 8. The CDR3 sequence is CATSDPSPGQSYNEQFF. The CDR3 coding sequence is TGTGCCACCAGTGATCCCTCCCCGGGACAGTCCTACAATGAGCAGTTCTTC.

This clonotype was picked up a small number of times. This chain joins TRBV6-2 or TRBV6-3 and TRBJ2-1, with D perhaps matching TRBD1 or TRBD2 (5 bases each). Germline CDR1 reads MNHEY; CDR2 reads SVGEGT. The CDR3 runs to 10 residues. V gave up 7 bases and J gave up 10 bases, with 8 bases separating them. CDR3 bases: TGTGCCAGCAAAGGGGAGGAGCAGTTCTTC. Amino acids: CASKGEEQFF.